The clone carrying this TCR beta chain appeared a few times. Its antigen is not known. The genes and germline here are from mouse. The CDR3 end lies 4 residues beyond the end of the read and is filled in from the germline J gene. The sample comes from a study of CD8+ T cells in alopecia areata. Study information: Skin-grafted 7-10-week-old female C3H/HeJ mice received tissue from approximately 6-12-month-old C3H/HeJ donors with spontaneous alopecia. Whole-study results and caveats: In lesional scalp, particularly from alopecia totalis/universalis, clonality was higher than in normal scalp.

Extraction of RNA preceded its reverse transcription into cDNA, which served as the sequencing template. Measured with immunoSEQ multiplex PCR; TCRdb has only the in-frame clones, and not every one. The sample is made up of over 100,000 clones, none counted only once. The CDR3 has 15 amino acids. Germline-derived CDR1 and CDR2 are NNHDY and SYVADS. The TCR was taken from a C3H/HeJ mouse with alopecia areata. For this strain, the MHC haplotype corresponds to H2-k. Sequenced sample: lesional skin. The V gene is TRBV13-3, the J gene TRBJ2-5; 9 nucleotides agree with TRBD1. The CDR3 loop reads CASSVPGQGWDTQYF. CDR3 DNA, as far as it was read: TGTGCCAGCAGTGTTCCGGGACAGGGATGGGAC. Full variable domain (remainder filled in from reference TRBV13-3 and TRBJ2-5): EAAVTQSPRSKVAVTGGKVTLSCHQTNNHDYMYWYRQDTGHGLRLIHYSYVADSTEKGDIPDGYKASRPSQENFSLILELASLSQTAVYFCASSVPGQGWDTQYFGPGTRLLVL.